Here is one T cell receptor (beta chain) with its context. No antigen is known for it. One base away there is no much larger clone; base qualities are not given. Each collaborating institution followed its own protocols to collect whole blood in K2EDTA tubes. Collaborator samples were shipped for TCRbeta analysis as frozen whole blood, isolated PBMCs, or DNA extracted from either sample type. This sample is drawn from a study of blood T cell repertoires in COVID-19 (dated by TCRdb to 2020 to 2022). Turning to the overall study: The collaborator samples originated in the United States, Italy and Spain and spanned the acute and convalescent phases of COVID-19. The material from the prospective study consisted of cDNA or gDNA derived from T cells, B-cell-depleted T cells, or PBMCs. Subjects who had been exposed to COVID-19, were actively infected with it, or had recovered from it provided the deeply sampled blood TCRbeta repertoires that made up the dataset. The repertoires were released in a freely available public database meant as a resource for research on the immune response to SARS-CoV-2. The samples were drawn from the first 160 participants of the ongoing ImmuneRACE study and from 950 to 1,500 subjects provided by 6 global collaborators. Sample metadata almost always included a de-identified subject ID, COVID-19 status, age in years and sex. Where available, HLA class I and class II types were taken from metadata supplied by the sample provider and were not determined by assay-based typing. General findings and caveats noted by the study authors: How much clinical and demographic metadata was included differed by source and by participant, and the metadata was provided uncurated.

TCRbeta CDR3 regions were amplified from genomic DNA using the immunoSEQ Assay, a bias-controlled multiplex PCR. Processing in the source paper ran as follows. Nucleated cell counts per sample were estimated from amplification of reference gene primers within the assay. To quantify the absolute abundance of each unique TCRbeta CDR3 rearrangement, sequence reads were collapsed and filtered. For each sample, productive Simpson clonality was calculated as the square root of Simpson's diversity index across productive rearrangements. The immuneACCESS repertoire file appears here via TCRdb, limited to in-frame rearrangements. These files lack a portion of the clones; in checked studies, under half of the deficit traces to unresolved V genes, and the cause of the others is not known. Clone size and the V and J calls come from that table; the DNA yielded D and trimming. Counted in this sample were fewer than 250,000 clones; 65% to 90% of them appeared once. The ten largest make up around 4.7% of the sample.

From cysteine to phenylalanine, the CDR3 is 17 amino acids long. The kept DNA is CDR3 alone, 51 bases in frame from the first base. From the germline V gene (reference sequence), CDR1 is MNHEY and CDR2 is SMNVEV. Germline trimming: 5 bases from V, 12 bases from J; junction bases outside gene matches: 22. This TCR derives from a woman aged 65 to 85 with acute or convalescent COVID-19. The V gene is TRBV27 and the J gene is TRBJ1-1; TRBD1 aligns with 9 central bases. Sequences were obtained from peripheral blood. The CDR3 protein is CASSPTGGAELRLISFF. The DNA reads as follows: TGTGCCAGCAGTCCTACAGGGGGCGCAGAACTTCGTTTAATATCTTTCTTT.